Described below is a single T cell receptor (beta chain) sequence and its context. As yet, its antigen is unknown. The sample comes from a study of cytomegalovirus exposure and HLA in healthy donors. Study-level results: CMV serostatus stood as the only immune exposure information on hand.

This PCR relied on a set of 60 Vbeta primers and 13 Jbeta primers. The assay was immunoSEQ multiplex PCR, and TCRdb's table has in-frame clones only and misses some. Its table records 35,000 to 45,000 clones. V was trimmed by 6 bases and J by 5 bases, leaving 26 bases between them. The CDR3 consists of 18 residues. The chain recombines TRBV6-7 with TRBJ2-1; D uncertain. TRBV6-7 is given ORF status, its function remaining uncertain. Sequencing input: PBMCs. The source of this sequence is a male donor in good health and CMV-seronegative. CDR3: CASRPEVNAGGLHNEQFF. CDR3 DNA: TGTGCCAGCAGGCCAGAGGTTAATGCTGGTGGCCTGCACAATGAGCAGTTCTTC.